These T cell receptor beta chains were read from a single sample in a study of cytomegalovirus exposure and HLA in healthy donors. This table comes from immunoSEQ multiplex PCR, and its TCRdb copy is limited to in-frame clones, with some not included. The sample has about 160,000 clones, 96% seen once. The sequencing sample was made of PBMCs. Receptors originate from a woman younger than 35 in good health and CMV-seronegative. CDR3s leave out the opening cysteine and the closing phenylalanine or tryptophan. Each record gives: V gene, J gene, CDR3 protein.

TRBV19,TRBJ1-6,ASSVLTGLSSYNSPLH
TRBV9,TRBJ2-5,ASSVSGTSGGLQETQY
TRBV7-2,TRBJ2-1,ASASYSRGGNEQF
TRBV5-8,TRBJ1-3,ASRGQPHPSGNTIY
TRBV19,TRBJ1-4,ASTGWQSVGIEKLF
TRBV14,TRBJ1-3,ASSRTGSFSGNTIY
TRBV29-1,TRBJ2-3,SVRGQLFRGTDTQY
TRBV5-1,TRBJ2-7,ASSPVSGTGAHEQY
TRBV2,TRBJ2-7,ASSLGQRYEQY
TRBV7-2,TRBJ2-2,ASSFGTTRNTGELF
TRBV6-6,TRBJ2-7,ASSYGDSFSYEQY
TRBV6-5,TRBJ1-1,ASSYSFRDNEAF
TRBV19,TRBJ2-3,ASTAGGGPWEGVQY
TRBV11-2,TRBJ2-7,ASSFLLAGGVYEQY
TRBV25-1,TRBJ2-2,ASSEVQTNTGELF
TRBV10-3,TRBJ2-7,AIQREKVYEQY
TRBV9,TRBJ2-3,ASSVGTSGGMTDTQY
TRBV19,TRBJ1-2,ASQTGTALNYGYT
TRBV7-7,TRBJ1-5,ASSIIRGQKNQPQH
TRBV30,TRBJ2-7,AWSVGRTNSYEQY
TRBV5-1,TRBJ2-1,ASSLRTGALGEQF
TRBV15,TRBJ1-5,ATSRENQPQH
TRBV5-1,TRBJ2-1,ASRKEGDEQF
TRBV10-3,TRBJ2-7,AISESQGATYEQY
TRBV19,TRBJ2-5,AASSGLAGKETQY
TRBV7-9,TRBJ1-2,ASSLVGQIPNYGYT
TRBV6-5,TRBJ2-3,ASSYGPSDTWYTQY
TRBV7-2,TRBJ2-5,ASSSRPGLAGETQY
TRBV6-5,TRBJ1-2,ASSPSGGYGYT
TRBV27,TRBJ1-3,ASRRGRNTGNTIY
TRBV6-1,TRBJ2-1,ASSEFVSGGGNEQF
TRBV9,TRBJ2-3,ASSVSAQVTDTQY
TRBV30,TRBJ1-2,AWSPEGQGRSYT
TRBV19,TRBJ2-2,ASSITGNTGELF
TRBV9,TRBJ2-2,ASSATGTGELF
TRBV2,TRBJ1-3,ASSEGLRQGRTGNTIY
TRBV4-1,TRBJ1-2,ASSPRTAYGYT
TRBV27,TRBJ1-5,ASSLGSGENQPQH
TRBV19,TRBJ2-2,ASSIVSLAGVTGELF
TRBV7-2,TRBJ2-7,ASSLALASYEQY
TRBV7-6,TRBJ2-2,AIFQGLTGELF
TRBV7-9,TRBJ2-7,ASSLEDEQY
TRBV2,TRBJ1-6,ASRLQGDNSPLH
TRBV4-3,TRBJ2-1,ASSPHLTGGNEQF
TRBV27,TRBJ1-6,ASSLVGVGNSPLH
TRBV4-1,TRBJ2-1,ASSQGQGPYNEQF
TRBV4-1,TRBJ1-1,ASSQAPPGWDTEAF
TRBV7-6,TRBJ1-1,ASSLGTANTEAF
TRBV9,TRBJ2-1,ASSPTFGTGGARQF
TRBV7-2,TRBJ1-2,ASSTPGQPYGYT
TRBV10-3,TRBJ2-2,AISDSARGTGELF
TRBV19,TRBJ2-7,ASGTGGGYEQY
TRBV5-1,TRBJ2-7,ASSENRGDYEQY